Listed below are T cell receptor beta chains from one sample, sequenced in a study of T cells in tuberculosis. Assay used: immunoSEQ multiplex PCR; TCRdb lists only in-frame clones, some missing. The profile shows about 38,000 clones, roughly 95% of them singletons. The sequencing here drew on PBMCs, taken at tuberculosis diagnosis. The receptors come from an adult with tuberculosis. Each CDR3 is given with its conserved first and last residue. The order of the fields is D gene, clone size, J gene, V gene, CDR3 protein, CDR3 DNA. A D gene is named only where the DNA matches it firmly. Clone size is shown for a subset of rows, as once, few, many or a class of expanded clone.

D: -
size: -
J: TRBJ2-7
V: TRBV5-8
CDR3: CASSLVLAREQYF
DNA: TGTGCCAGCAGCTTGGTACTAGCTCGCGAGCAGTACTTC

D: TRBD1
size: -
J: TRBJ1-2
V: TRBV7-2
CDR3: CASSPVTGNYGYTF
DNA: TGTGCCAGCAGCCCGGTGACAGGGAACTATGGCTACACCTTC

D: TRBD1
size: -
J: TRBJ2-1
V: TRBV29-1
CDR3: CSVEGQGDEQFF
DNA: TGCAGCGTTGAAGGTCAGGGGGATGAGCAGTTCTTC

D: TRBD1
size: -
J: TRBJ1-1
V: TRBV6-5
CDR3: CASSSGTGRYTEAFF
DNA: TGTGCCAGCAGTTCCGGGACAGGCCGCTACACTGAAGCTTTCTTT

D: -
size: -
J: TRBJ2-1
V: TRBV9
CDR3: CASSVVSQGTHSYNEQFF
DNA: TGTGCCAGCAGCGTAGTGAGTCAGGGGACCCATTCCTACAATGAGCAGTTCTTC

D: -
size: -
J: TRBJ1-1
V: TRBV11-2
CDR3: CASSAQVAEAFF
DNA: TGTGCCAGCAGCGCGCAGGTTGCTGAAGCTTTCTTT

D: TRBD2
size: -
J: TRBJ2-2
V: TRBV5-8
CDR3: CASSLGTSFTGELFF
DNA: TGTGCCAGCAGCTTGGGGACTAGCTTCACCGGGGAGCTGTTTTTT

D: TRBD2
size: -
J: TRBJ2-7
V: TRBV18
CDR3: CASSPKTSGDVYEQYF
DNA: TGTGCCAGCTCACCAAAGACTAGCGGGGACGTCTACGAGCAGTACTTC

D: TRBD1
size: -
J: TRBJ1-4
V: TRBV28
CDR3: CASSPRGRLFNEKLFF
DNA: TGTGCCAGCAGCCCCAGGGGGCGGTTGTTTAATGAAAAACTGTTTTTT

D: TRBD1
size: -
J: TRBJ2-3
V: TRBV13
CDR3: CASSLERGPDTQYF
DNA: TGTGCCAGCAGCTTAGAGAGGGGGCCGGATACGCAGTATTTT

D: TRBD2
size: -
J: TRBJ2-1
V: TRBV4-1
CDR3: CASSPGTSSRNEQFF
DNA: TGCGCCAGCAGCCCCGGGACTAGCTCACGAAATGAGCAGTTCTTC

D: TRBD1
size: -
J: TRBJ1-4
V: TRBV5-1
CDR3: CASSSWAGGFATNEKLFF
DNA: TGCGCCAGCAGCTCCTGGGCAGGGGGCTTTGCAACTAATGAAAAACTGTTTTTT

D: -
size: -
J: TRBJ1-1
V: TRBV6-5
CDR3: CASRGALNTEAFF
DNA: TGTGCCAGCAGGGGGGCGTTGAACACTGAAGCTTTCTTT

D: -
size: -
J: TRBJ1-5
V: TRBV7-8
CDR3: CASSVQSRFVNQPQHF
DNA: TGTGCCAGCAGCGTACAGAGTCGATTCGTTAATCAGCCCCAGCATTTT

D: -
size: -
J: TRBJ1-2
V: TRBV5-1
CDR3: CASSRGEAQGRYGYTF
DNA: TGCGCCAGCAGTAGGGGTGAGGCGCAGGGCAGGTATGGCTACACCTTC

D: -
size: once
J: TRBJ1-1
V: TRBV20-1
CDR3: CSTPGDTEAFF
DNA: TGCAGTACGCCGGGTGACACTGAAGCTTTCTTT

D: -
size: -
J: TRBJ2-7
V: TRBV11-2
CDR3: CASTNRQQGVLEWYF
DNA: TGTGCCAGCACCAACCGCCAACAGGGAGTCTTGGAATGGTACTTC

D: -
size: -
J: TRBJ1-1
V: TRBV6-6
CDR3: CASSYPSKRDTEAFF
DNA: TGTGCCAGCAGTTACCCCTCAAAGAGGGACACTGAAGCTTTCTTT

D: -
size: -
J: TRBJ1-1
V: TRBV10-3
CDR3: CAIRDPKGTEAFF
DNA: TGTGCCATCAGGGACCCGAAGGGGACTGAAGCTTTCTTT

D: -
size: -
J: TRBJ1-2
V: TRBV14
CDR3: CASSQGRSNYGYTF
DNA: TGTGCCAGCAGCCAAGGGCGGTCCAACTATGGCTACACCTTC

D: -
size: -
J: TRBJ1-5
V: TRBV30
CDR3: CAWSSDFAQEPQHF
DNA: TGTGCCTGGAGTTCGGACTTCGCTCAAGAGCCCCAGCATTTT

D: -
size: -
J: TRBJ2-3
V: TRBV4-1
CDR3: CASSRQTGDTQYF
DNA: TGCGCCAGCAGCCGCCAAACGGGGGATACGCAGTATTTT

D: TRBD1
size: few
J: TRBJ1-3
V: TRBV29-1
CDR3: CSVEAGGGNTIYF
DNA: TGCAGCGTTGAAGCAGGGGGTGGAAACACCATATATTTT

D: -
size: -
J: TRBJ2-1
V: TRBV19
CDR3: CATSHNYNEQFF
DNA: TGTGCCACTTCCCACAACTACAATGAGCAGTTCTTC

D: -
size: once
J: TRBJ1-1
V: TRBV20-1
CDR3: CSALDTEAFF
DNA: TGCAGTGCCTTAGACACTGAAGCTTTCTTT

D: -
size: -
J: TRBJ2-7
V: TRBV13
CDR3: CASSPVRGGDSYEQYF
DNA: TGTGCCAGCAGCCCGGTACGTGGCGGGGACTCCTACGAGCAGTACTTC

D: -
size: -
J: TRBJ1-2
V: TRBV4-2
CDR3: CASTPSLMRTNYGYTF
DNA: TGTGCCAGCACCCCCTCTCTGATGAGGACTAACTATGGCTACACCTTC

D: -
size: -
J: TRBJ1-2
V: TRBV6-5
CDR3: CASSLTLNYGYTF
DNA: TGTGCCAGCAGTTTGACACTGAACTATGGCTACACCTTC

D: -
size: -
J: TRBJ1-3
V: TRBV14
CDR3: CASQRRTFGNTIYF
DNA: TGTGCCAGCCAAAGGAGGACTTTTGGAAACACCATATATTTT

D: TRBD2
size: -
J: TRBJ2-3
V: TRBV12-5
CDR3: CASVLGILSGGATDTQYF
DNA: TGTGCTAGTGTTTTGGGGATACTTAGCGGGGGGGCGACAGATACGCAGTATTTT

D: TRBD1
size: -
J: TRBJ1-2
V: TRBV2
CDR3: CASIYGTGPLKGYTF
DNA: TGTGCCAGCATATATGGGACAGGCCCTCTTAAGGGCTACACCTTC

D: -
size: -
J: TRBJ1-2
V: TRBV27
CDR3: CASSLTSSPHGYTF
DNA: TGTGCCAGCAGTCTAACTTCGAGTCCTCATGGCTACACCTTC

D: -
size: once
J: TRBJ2-2
V: TRBV4-1
CDR3: CASSQGGLVSGELFF
DNA: TGCGCCAGCAGCCAAGGGGGGCTAGTCTCCGGGGAGCTGTTTTTT

D: TRBD1
size: -
J: TRBJ2-7
V: TRBV19
CDR3: CASSGQRDSESRDEQYF
DNA: TGTGCCAGTAGTGGACAGAGGGACAGTGAGTCTCGTGACGAGCAGTACTTC

D: TRBD1
size: -
J: TRBJ1-3
V: TRBV5-1
CDR3: CASSLTGFESSGNTIYF
DNA: TGCGCCAGCAGCCTGACAGGGTTTGAGAGCTCTGGAAACACCATATATTTT

D: -
size: once
J: TRBJ1-1
V: TRBV6-1
CDR3: CASRSKAGHTEAFF
DNA: TGTGCCAGCAGGTCCAAAGCGGGCCACACTGAAGCTTTCTTT

D: -
size: -
J: TRBJ2-3
V: TRBV9
CDR3: CASSVFGTTGADTQYF
DNA: TGTGCCAGCAGCGTCTTTGGGACAACCGGCGCCGATACGCAGTATTTT

D: TRBD1
size: -
J: TRBJ2-7
V: TRBV27
CDR3: CASSSWTGTANEQYF
DNA: TGTGCCAGCAGTTCCTGGACAGGGACAGCTAACGAGCAGTACTTC

D: TRBD1
size: -
J: TRBJ2-5
V: TRBV5-8
CDR3: CASLHQGQGETQYF
DNA: TGTGCCAGCCTCCATCAGGGACAGGGGGAGACCCAGTACTTC

D: -
size: -
J: TRBJ1-2
V: TRBV5-6
CDR3: CASSLEGVGGYTF
DNA: TGTGCCAGCAGCTTGGAGGGGGTAGGGGGCTACACCTTC

D: -
size: -
J: TRBJ1-2
V: TRBV9
CDR3: CASSGTSANYGYTF
DNA: TGTGCCAGCAGCGGAACAAGTGCTAACTATGGCTACACCTTC

D: -
size: -
J: TRBJ1-5
V: TRBV5-6
CDR3: CASSPQGLNQPQHF
DNA: TGTGCCAGCAGCCCACAGGGCCTCAATCAGCCCCAGCATTTT

D: -
size: -
J: TRBJ2-2
V: TRBV7-2
CDR3: CASSLASGTGELFF
DNA: TGTGCCAGCAGCTTAGCATCCGGCACCGGGGAGCTGTTTTTT

D: TRBD1
size: -
J: TRBJ2-7
V: TRBV6-5
CDR3: CASSYSGSDRDYEQYF
DNA: TGTGCCAGCAGTTACTCCGGATCGGACAGGGACTACGAGCAGTACTTC

D: -
size: -
J: TRBJ2-2
V: TRBV30
CDR3: CAWSRGSPETGELFF
DNA: TGTGCCTGGAGTAGGGGATCCCCAGAAACCGGGGAGCTGTTTTTT

D: -
size: -
J: TRBJ2-7
V: TRBV23-1
CDR3: CASSQSPGGHKRYEQYF
DNA: TGCGCCAGCAGTCAATCGCCCGGGGGGCACAAAAGGTACGAGCAGTACTTC

D: -
size: -
J: TRBJ1-2
V: TRBV19
CDR3: CASSIVSNQHYGYTF
DNA: TGTGCCAGTAGTATAGTAAGCAACCAACACTATGGCTACACCTTC

D: TRBD2
size: -
J: TRBJ2-7
V: TRBV5-1
CDR3: CASSPSRASGGSYEQYF
DNA: TGCGCCAGCAGCCCCTCGAGGGCTAGCGGGGGATCCTACGAGCAGTACTTC

D: -
size: -
J: TRBJ2-5
V: TRBV5-4
CDR3: CASNTGGAETQYF
DNA: TGTGCCAGCAACACAGGGGGGGCGGAGACCCAGTACTTC

D: -
size: -
J: TRBJ2-7
V: TRBV28
CDR3: CASSSRAYEQYF
DNA: TGTGCCAGCAGCTCGAGAGCCTACGAGCAGTACTTC

D: -
size: -
J: TRBJ1-2
V: TRBV18
CDR3: CASSPRKADGNGYGYTF
DNA: TGTGCCAGCTCACCCCGAAAGGCGGACGGGAACGGATATGGCTACACCTTC

D: TRBD1
size: -
J: TRBJ2-7
V: TRBV5-1
CDR3: CASSFKTGGKNEQYF
DNA: TGCGCCAGCAGCTTCAAGACAGGGGGCAAGAACGAGCAGTACTTC

D: -
size: -
J: TRBJ2-3
V: TRBV6-6
CDR3: CASRPPLRRSTDTQYF
DNA: TGTGCCAGCAGACCCCCTCTAAGGAGGTCCACAGATACGCAGTATTTT